The 16 T cell receptor beta chains given below trace back to one sample, sequenced in a study of T cells expressing NK-cell markers. TCRdb re-called the 5' RACE reads; every CDR3 protein appears as one record, without DNA. The table for this sample gives about 550,000 distinct CDR3 sequences. Specimen: blood T cells: a sorted CD56 or NKG2C T cell subset, CD4+ or CD8+ T cells, or bulk PBMC T cells (not recorded which). The receptor source for this set is a man younger than 35 in good health.

The chain links TRBV7-8 to TRBJ2-5; as DNA is missing, the TRBD2 call by TCRdb cannot be tested. The germline CDR1 and CDR2 sequences are SGHVS and FQNEAQ. The CDR3 loop spans 16 amino acids. CDR3 sequence reads: CASSLGVAGVEETQYF.

The V and J genes are TRBV2 and TRBJ1-5. The germline V gene has CDR1 SNHLY and CDR2 FYNNEI. CDR3 length: 12 amino acids. CDR3 residues: CASSQRAKPQHF.

This chain links TRBV19 with TRBJ2-2; checking the TCRdb D call of TRBD2 is not possible without DNA. Looked up from germline, CDR1 is LNHDA and CDR2 is SQIVND (reference sequence). This CDR3 is built from 16 residues. This chain's CDR3 is CASSIVRGTNTGELFF.

This rearrangement joins TRBV30 to TRBJ2-5. CDR3 length: 12 residues. Germline V lookup: CDR1 GTSNPN, CDR2 SVGIG (reference sequence). The CDR3 loop is CAWRSRVETQYF.

The rearrangement uses TRBV6-2 or TRBV6-3 and TRBJ2-3. This CDR3 has 13 amino acids. The germline CDR1 and CDR2 sequences are MNHEY and SVGEGT. CDR3 protein: CASSYRETDTQYF.

V gene TRBV6-1 combines with J gene TRBJ1-2; TCRdb indicates TRBD1, and absent DNA this call remains unverified. Per germline, CDR1 MNHNS and CDR2 SASEGT. The CDR3 length is 14 residues. CDR3 region: CASSPQTGEFGYTF.

The chain combines TRBV20-1 with TRBJ1-5; the D call from TCRdb, TRBD1, cannot be confirmed without DNA. The germline gives CDR1 DFQATT, CDR2 SNEGSKA (reference sequence). This CDR3 spans 16 amino acids. The CDR3 region is CSARDNRAVSNQPQHF.

J is TRBJ2-3 and V is TRBV20-1; TCRdb reports TRBD2, a call that lacks DNA to check it against. The CDR3 is made up of 18 amino acids. Germline loops: CDR1 DFQATT, CDR2 SNEGSKA (reference sequence). The CDR3 region is CSARQNRRSRPHTDTQYF.

This chain joins TRBV29-1 and TRBJ1-2. This CDR3 has 12 amino acids. Germline values: CDR1 SQVTM, CDR2 ANQGSEA. The CDR3 reads CSVDRGDGGYTF.

Here the CDR3 reads CASSQAGTGPDTQYF. The chain has TRBV4-3 and TRBJ2-3; TCRdb proposes TRBD1, but this gene call is untestable without DNA. The CDR3 extends over 15 amino acids. CDR1 is LGHNA and CDR2 is YSLEER in the germline V gene.

The J gene is TRBJ2-3, the V gene TRBV18; TCRdb names TRBD1, which stays unverified in the absence of DNA. The CDR3 runs 18 residues. Germline V lookup: CDR1 KGHSH, CDR2 LQKENI. The CDR3 region is CASSSIPRQAPSTDTQYF.

The V call is TRBV20-1, the J call TRBJ1-2; TCRdb's D gene call, TRBD1, goes unchecked for lack of DNA. Germline CDR1 DFQATT, CDR2 SNEGSKA (reference sequence). The CDR3 is 16 residues long. The CDR3 loop reads CSASVTGGLDPYGYTF.

This rearrangement joins TRBV12-3 or TRBV12-4 to TRBJ1-2; the TCRdb D gene call, TRBD1, has no DNA to confirm it. This CDR3 has 15 amino acids. Here the CDR3 reads CASSAPGQPLGGYTF.

J is TRBJ2-7 and V is TRBV12-3 or TRBV12-4; TCRdb's D gene call, TRBD1, goes unchecked for lack of DNA. The CDR3 sequence is 14 residues long. CDR3 protein: CASTGDRIHPEQYF.

This rearrangement joins TRBV7-2 to TRBJ2-2; as DNA is missing, the TRBD1 call by TCRdb cannot be tested. The germline gives CDR1 SGHTA, CDR2 FQGNSA. This CDR3 is built from 14 residues. The CDR3 protein is CASSLSPGPGELFF.

V usage is TRBV5-1 and J usage is TRBJ2-1; TCRdb's D gene call, TRBD2, goes unchecked for lack of DNA. The CDR3 is 20 residues long. Germline CDR1 is SGHRS and CDR2 is YFSETQ. CDR3: CASSPRLAGYKTNSYNEQFF. The entire variable domain, with the rest obtained from reference TRBV5-1 and TRBJ2-1, is as follows: KAGVTQTPRYLIKTRGQQVTLSCSPISGHRSVSWYQQTPGQGLQFLFEYFSETQRNKGNFPGRFSGRQFSNSRSEMNVSTLELGDSALYLCASSPRLAGYKTNSYNEQFFGPGTRLTVL.